The 31 T cell receptor beta chains in this list originate from one sample, sequenced in a study of beta chain features in type 1 diabetes. The study reverse transcribed the entire isolated RNA, so it sequenced expressed TCRB transcripts. The data were produced by immunoSEQ multiplex PCR, yet TCRdb's version contains in-frame clones alone and is incomplete. Of almost 350,000 clones detected, 8% appear once; the ten largest clones hold less than 0.5%. Sequenced input: central memory CD4+ T cells from blood. Source of these receptors: a woman between 18 and 29 years old in good health.

The CDR3 loop reads CASSPTVNTEAFF. CDR3 DNA sequence: TGTGCCAGCTCCCCGACAGTGAACACTGAAGCTTTCTTT. The gene calls are TRBV18 and TRBJ1-1; weak D call: TRBD1 (5 bases). Germline V gene data show CDR1 as KGHSH and CDR2 as LQKENI. V was cut by 6 bases and J by 0 bases, with 8 bases left in between. This CDR3 has 13 amino acids.

This clone has a handful of counts. The chain joins TRBV6-5 to TRBJ1-3, with TRBD1 identical over 7 bases. Germline V lookup: CDR1 MNHEY, CDR2 SVGAGI. This CDR3 has 15 amino acids. V lost 6 bases, J lost 4 bases, and 9 bases stayed unmatched. The DNA for the CDR3 is TGTGCCAGCAGACAATCCCGGGACAGCGGAAACACCATATATTTT. Its protein is CASRQSRDSGNTIYF.

This clone was detected many times. This sequence joins TRBV28 and TRBJ2-3, with a weak D call TRBD2 (7 bases). The CDR3 has 15 amino acids. Trimming cost V 2 bases and J 3 bases, with 12 bases left between them. The germline V gene encodes CDR1 MDHEN and CDR2 SYDVKM. DNA for the CDR3: TGTGCCAGCAGTTTAAGAGGGGGAGGGACAGATACGCAGTATTTT. Protein: CASSLRGGGTDTQYF.

This clone came up a few times. The J gene is TRBJ1-4, the V gene TRBV29-1, with TRBD1 as a possible D gene (5 bases). The CDR3 is 13 residues long. V was trimmed by 2 bases and J by 7 bases, leaving 11 bases between them. Germline V gives CDR1 SQVTM, CDR2 ANQGSEA. This chain's CDR3 is CSVETGAGEKLFF. The DNA for the CDR3 is TGCAGCGTTGAAACTGGGGCGGGTGAAAAACTGTTTTTT.

This clone was seen a single time. The V and J genes are TRBV5-4 and TRBJ2-7; the match to TRBD2 covers 12 bases. The V gene's germline CDR1 is SGHNT and CDR2 YYREEE (reference sequence). Trimming cost V 0 bases and J 7 bases; bases outside gene matches: 11. The CDR3 has 17 amino acids. CDR3 in DNA: TGTGCCAGCAGCTTGGCGGTAGGACTAGCGGGATTGAGTGAGCAGTACTTC. Its translation: CASSLAVGLAGLSEQYF.

The chain couples TRBV15 to TRBJ1-4; TRBD1 matches 8 bases. V was clipped by 1 base and J by 6 bases; unmatched bases: 4. Germline CDR1 is LNHNV and CDR2 is YYDKDF (reference sequence). The CDR3 spans 15 residues. The CDR3 DNA sequence: TGTGCCACCAGCAGAGCCGGGACAGGAGATGAAAAACTGTTTTTT. It codes for CATSRAGTGDEKLFF.

V and J are TRBV29-1 and TRBJ2-7; no reliable D call. The CDR3 totals 13 residues. Trimming took off 3 bases at V and 4 bases at J, with 13 bases between the two ends. Germline V gene data show CDR1 as SQVTM and CDR2 as ANQGSEA. CDR3 coding DNA: TGCAGCGTTGACAGCGTCTCCGGGTACGAGCAGTACTTC. Translated, it gives CSVDSVSGYEQYF.

This clone has at least ten counts. This chain connects TRBV6-5 to TRBJ2-5, with D unresolved. Germline loops: CDR1 MNHEY, CDR2 SVGAGI. This CDR3 spans 12 amino acids. V lost 6 bases and J 1 base, leaving 6 bases between the germline ends. Here the CDR3 DNA reads TGTGCCAGCAGGGGGATCCAAGAGACCCAGTACTTC. It yields the protein CASRGIQETQYF.

The chain recombines TRBV4-2 with TRBJ2-1; 7 nucleotides match TRBD2. The trim removed 0 bases at V and 4 bases at J, leaving 9 bases unmatched. Germline V CDR1 and CDR2: LGHNA, YNFKEQ. This CDR3 is 17 amino acids long. CDR3 residues: CASSQDQSSGYYNEQFF. CDR3 nucleotides: TGTGCCAGCAGCCAAGATCAGTCTAGCGGATATTACAATGAGCAGTTCTTC.

V usage is TRBV2 and J usage is TRBJ2-7; no definite D call. CDR3 length equals 15 residues. The ends were cut back, 3 bases at V and 3 bases at J, with 15 bases in the middle. Germline V gene data show CDR1 as SNHLY and CDR2 as FYNNEI. The CDR3 bases are TGTGCCAGCAGTGATAATCTTGACTTTATCTACGAGCAGTACTTC. Translating gives CASSDNLDFIYEQYF.

Only a few counts were recorded for this clone. The rearrangement uses TRBV6-5 and TRBJ1-4; no clear D. V lost 11 bases and J lost 7, with 11 bases in between. Germline CDR1 reads MNHEY; CDR2 reads SVGAGI. The CDR3 contains 11 residues. This CDR3 reads CALRRGEKLFF. The CDR3 DNA follows: TGTGCCCTCAGACGAGGTGAAAAACTGTTTTTT.

This clone was detected a few times. The chain has TRBV5-4 and TRBJ2-1; TRBD1 agrees at 7 bases. This CDR3 contains 15 residues. V shed 4 bases and J 10 bases; nucleotides not matched to a gene: 14. Germline CDR1 and CDR2: SGHNT and YYREEE (reference sequence). In DNA form, the CDR3 reads TGTGCCAGCAGCACGTCCGGGACAGTTAGTTTAGAGCAGTTCTTC. Protein: CASSTSGTVSLEQFF.

The genes are TRBV2 and TRBJ2-5; 7 bases match TRBD1. The CDR3 runs to 14 residues. The junction had 9 bases not matched to a gene; V was cut back by 3 bases and J by 8 bases. CDR1 and CDR2 (germline): SNHLY, FYNNEI. The CDR3 protein is CASSDSGQHVTQYF. Here the CDR3 DNA reads TGTGCCAGCAGTGATTCGGGACAGCATGTTACCCAGTACTTC.

This chain uses TRBV28 with TRBJ1-2; the D gene is possibly TRBD1 (6 bases). This CDR3 is 12 amino acids long. The V end lost 8 bases, the J end lost 3 bases, and 10 bases lay between the germline ends. CDR1 is MDHEN and CDR2 is SYDVKM in the germline V gene. CDR3 nucleotide sequence: TGTGCCAGCCTTGGGGGGCACTATGGCTACACCTTC. The encoded protein is CASLGGHYGYTF.

This rearrangement joins TRBV7-2 to TRBJ1-4; no definite D call. From germline, CDR1 is SGHTA and CDR2 FQGNSA. The CDR3 runs 16 residues. The V end lost 0 bases, the J end lost 4 bases, and 12 bases lay between the germline ends. Here the CDR3 DNA reads TGTGCCAGCAGCTTAGCCCCTTCGCAGAATAATGAAAAACTGTTTTTT. Amino acid sequence: CASSLAPSQNNEKLFF.

The chain couples TRBV28 to TRBJ2-1; D might be TRBD1 (6 bases). The CDR3 has 16 amino acids. Germline CDR1 and CDR2: MDHEN and SYDVKM. V was pared by 5 bases and J by 8 bases, with 22 bases between. The DNA for the CDR3 is TGTGCCAGCAGTACCCGAGGGGCAGGGGCGGTCGATGAGCAGTTCTTC. Protein sequence: CASSTRGAGAVDEQFF.

This clone has a handful of counts. Additional DNA sequences in this sample encode the identical CDR3. The chain combines TRBV7-2 with TRBJ2-7, with no clear D. Germline CDR1 reads SGHTA; CDR2 reads FQGNSA. This CDR3 comprises 12 residues. The ends were cut back, 1 base at V and 2 bases at J, with 3 bases in the middle. As DNA, the CDR3 is TGTGCCAGCAGCTTAGACCCCTACGAGCAGTACTTC. This translates into CASSLDPYEQYF.

This clone occurred a few times. This chain joins TRBV19 and TRBJ2-3; 15 nucleotides align to TRBD2. The CDR3 totals 16 residues. The germline V gene has CDR1 LNHDA and CDR2 SQIVND (reference sequence). J gave up 6 bases and V 6 bases, and 7 bases lay outside the gene matches. The CDR3 nucleotides read TGTGCCAGTAGCCTCGGACTAGCGGGAGGGTCGGATACGCAGTATTTT. It codes for CASSLGLAGGSDTQYF.

The V and J genes are TRBV5-4 and TRBJ2-1; D may be TRBD1 or TRBD2 (7 bases each). This CDR3 region has 15 residues. V was trimmed by 0 bases and J by 7 bases, leaving 14 bases between them. Germline V gene sequence: CDR1 SGHNT, CDR2 YYREEE (reference sequence). CDR3 DNA sequence: TGTGCCAGCAGCTTGGGGGAGGGGGCCCGGAATGAGCAGTTCTTC. This translates into CASSLGEGARNEQFF.

The chain recombines TRBV9 with TRBJ2-5; 7 nucleotides agree with TRBD1. With V trimmed by 3 bases and J by 1 base, 3 bases remained unmatched. Germline V lookup: CDR1 SGDLS, CDR2 YYNGEE. CDR3 length: 14 amino acids. The CDR3 coding sequence is TGTGCCAGCAGCGCCGGACAGGCCCAAGAGACCCAGTACTTC. It specifies CASSAGQAQETQYF. Supplemented by reference TRBV9 and TRBJ2-5, the full variable domain reads DSGVTQTPKHLITATGQRVTLRCSPRSGDLSVYWYQQSLDQGLQFLIQYYNGEERAKGNILERFSAQQFPDLHSELNLSSLELGDSALYFCASSAGQAQETQYFGPGTRLLVL.

This clone appeared a few times. This chain links TRBV19 with TRBJ2-3, with 7 nucleotides matching TRBD2. Germline lookup yields CDR1 LNHDA and CDR2 SQIVND (reference sequence). With V trimmed by 8 bases and J by 2 bases, 7 bases remained unmatched. This CDR3 is built from 14 residues. The CDR3 coding sequence is TGTGCCAGTCGTCCCGGGAGGAACACAGATACGCAGTATTTT. It translates to CASRPGRNTDTQYF. Combining the CDR3 with reference TRBV19 and TRBJ2-3 gives the whole variable domain DGGITQSPKYLFRKEGQNVTLSCEQNLNHDAMYWYRQDPGQGLRLIYYSQIVNDFQKGDIAEGYSVSREKKESFPLTVTSAQKNPTAFYLCASRPGRNTDTQYFGPGTRLTVL.

This sequence joins TRBV5-6 and TRBJ2-7, with TRBD2 matching over 10 bases. The ends lost 4 bases at V and 0 bases at J; junction bases unmatched: 4. Germline-derived CDR1 and CDR2 are SGHDT and YYEEEE. This CDR3 is built from 15 residues. As DNA, the CDR3 is TGTGCCAGCAGCAGGACTAGCGGACACTCCTACGAGCAGTACTTC. Its protein is CASSRTSGHSYEQYF.

At least ten counts were recorded for this clone. This chain links TRBV7-9 with TRBJ1-1, with D unclear. The germline gives CDR1 SEHNR, CDR2 FQNEAQ (reference sequence). This CDR3 is 14 amino acids long. Between the trimmed V and J ends, which lost 2 bases and 0 bases, there was a span of 7 bases. CDR3 sequence: CASSLFLLNTEAFF. CDR3 nucleotides: TGTGCCAGCAGCTTATTCCTCCTGAACACTGAAGCTTTCTTT. The whole variable domain, filled in from reference TRBV7-9 and TRBJ1-1, reads DTGVSQNPRHKITKRGQNVTFRCDPISEHNRLYWYRQTLGQGPEFLTYFQNEAQLEKSRLLSDRFSAERPKGSFSTLEIQRTEQGDSAMYLCASSLFLLNTEAFFGQGTRLTVV.

This clone was seen ten or more times. The chain links TRBV5-6 to TRBJ2-5; 7 nucleotides match TRBD1. This CDR3 is 14 amino acids long. J lost 3 bases, V lost 3 bases, and 5 bases had no gene match. Germline CDR1 is SGHDT and CDR2 is YYEEEE. CDR3 nucleotides: TGTGCCAGCAGCTACTGGGACAGAGAAGAGACCCAGTACTTC. Protein: CASSYWDREETQYF.

The chain is built from TRBV7-9 and TRBJ2-5; TRBD1 matches 8 bases. The CDR3 has 16 amino acids. Trimming cost V 2 bases and J 3 bases; bases outside gene matches: 8. Germline V lookup: CDR1 SEHNR, CDR2 FQNEAQ (reference sequence). This CDR3 is CASSLRRGQGEETQYF. As DNA, the CDR3 is TGTGCCAGCAGCTTACGCAGGGGGCAGGGCGAAGAGACCCAGTACTTC.

V is TRBV7-6 and J is TRBJ2-1; TRBD2 matches 7 bases. In germline, CDR1 is SGHVS, CDR2 FNYEAQ. The CDR3 consists of 13 residues. With V trimmed by 5 bases and J by 9 bases, 7 bases remained unmatched. The CDR3 nucleotides read TGTGCCAGCAGCCAGAGCTCGGGAGGTGAGCAGTTCTTC. Translating gives CASSQSSGGEQFF.

This clone was recorded a few times. This rearrangement joins TRBV27 to TRBJ1-1; TRBD1 matches 7 bases. The CDR3 contains 14 residues. Germline assignment: CDR1 MNHEY and CDR2 SMNVEV (reference sequence). With V trimmed by 6 bases and J by 6 bases, 10 bases remained unmatched. DNA of the CDR3: TGTGCCAGCAGGACTCGACAGGGAATCTCTGAAGCTTTCTTT. Amino acid sequence: CASRTRQGISEAFF.

The CDR3 DNA reads TGCGCCAGCAGCCCGAGTCCGGACGGCGAGCAGTACTTC. Translating gives CASSPSPDGEQYF. The V and J genes are TRBV5-1 and TRBJ2-7, with no clear D. Trimming shortened V by 4 bases and J by 6 bases, and 14 bases separated the two germline ends. Germline-derived CDR1 and CDR2 are SGHRS and YFSETQ. CDR3 length: 13 residues.

In its sample, this clone was seen many times. This chain joins TRBV10-3 and TRBJ2-4, with D perhaps TRBD1 (5 bases). Germline V gene data show CDR1 as ENHRY and CDR2 as SYGVKD. Trimming stripped 0 bases from V and 8 bases from J, with 11 bases between. The CDR3 loop spans 14 amino acids. CDR3 sequence reads: CAISESWEGDIQYF. As DNA, the CDR3 is TGTGCCATCAGTGAGTCGTGGGAAGGGGACATTCAGTACTTC.

Worth noting for this clone: Its ends do not fully match the called genes, so a read error is possible. The chain uses TRBV28 and TRBJ1-2; tentatively, D is TRBD1 (6 bases). The CDR3 runs to 12 residues. The germline CDR1 and CDR2 sequences are MDHEN and SYDVKM. The DNA of the CDR3 is TGTGCCAGCAGTTTTGCAGGGGCTCCTCAAGCCTTC. Translated: CASSFAGAPQAF.

There are many counts of this clone. The CDR3 spells CASSPGPQGALTQYF. In DNA form, the CDR3 reads TGTGCCAGCAGCCCGGGGCCACAGGGGGCTTTGACGCAGTATTTT. The chain recombines TRBV7-3 with TRBJ2-3; 9 bases map to TRBD1. CDR1 and CDR2 (germline): SGHTA, FQGTGA. The V segment lost 5 bases and the J segment 9 bases; nucleotides outside the gene matches: 12. This CDR3 is 15 amino acids long. The full variable domain, with the rest looked up from reference TRBV7-3 and TRBJ2-3, is GAGVSQTPSNKVTEKGKYVELRCDPISGHTALYWYRQSLGQGPEFLIYFQGTGAADDSGLPNDRFFAVRPEGSVSTLKIQRTERGDSAVYLCASSPGPQGALTQYFGPGTRLTVL.